This T cell receptor beta chain is drawn from a study of T cell changes during pregnancy in multiple sclerosis. This clone has a single count. Profiling relied on immunoSEQ multiplex PCR, and the TCRdb table lists in-frame clones only, not all of them. The profile shows some 64,000 clones, more than 90% of them singletons. Germline lookup yields CDR1 LNHDA and CDR2 SQIVND (reference sequence). V trimming: 3 bases; J trimming: 4 bases; junction bases outside the gene matches: 0. This CDR3 contains 14 residues. The sample here was peripheral blood, taken in the first trimester of pregnancy. This chain links TRBV19 with TRBJ2-1, with 10 bases aligning to TRBD2. This receptor was taken from a female donor in good health, enrolled as a control in a pregnancy study. The CDR3 spells CASSMTSGYNEQFF. CDR3 DNA sequence: TGTGCCAGTAGTATGACTAGCGGGTACAATGAGCAGTTCTTC.